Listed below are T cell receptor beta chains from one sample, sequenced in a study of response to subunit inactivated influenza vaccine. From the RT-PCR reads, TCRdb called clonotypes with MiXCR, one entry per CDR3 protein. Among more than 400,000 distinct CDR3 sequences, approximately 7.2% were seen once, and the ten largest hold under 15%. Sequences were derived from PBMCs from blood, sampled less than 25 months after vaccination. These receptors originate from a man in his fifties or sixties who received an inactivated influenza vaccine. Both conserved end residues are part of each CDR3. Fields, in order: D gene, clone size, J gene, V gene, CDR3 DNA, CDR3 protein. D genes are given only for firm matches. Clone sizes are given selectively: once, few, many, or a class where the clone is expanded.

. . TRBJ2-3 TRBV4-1 TGCGCCAGCAGCCAGGGCCCGGGGCCAGATACGCAGTATTTT CASSQGPGPDTQYF
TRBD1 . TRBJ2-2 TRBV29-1 TGCAGCGTTCCTAAGGGGGCTAGCACCGGGGAGCTGTTTTTT CSVPKGASTGELFF
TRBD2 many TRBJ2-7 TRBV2 TGTGCCAGCAGTGAAGGGACTAGCGGGAGATACGAGCAGTACTTC CASSEGTSGRYEQYF
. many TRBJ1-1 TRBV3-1 TGTGCCAGCAGCCAAGATGGGCCGGGGAGCGTAGCTTTCTTT CASSQDGPGSVAFF
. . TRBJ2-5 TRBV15 TGTGCCACCAGCAGAAGGATCGAGAAGACCCAGTACTTC CATSRRIEKTQYF
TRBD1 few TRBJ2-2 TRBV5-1 TGCGCCAGCAGCTACAGGGGGCAGGACACCGGGGAGCTGTTTTTT CASSYRGQDTGELFF
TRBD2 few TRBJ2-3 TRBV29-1 TGCAGCACTAGCGGACGGCTGACAGATACGCAGTATTTT CSTSGRLTDTQYF
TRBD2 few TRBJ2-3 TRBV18 TGTGCCAGCTCACCCTTAGCGGGAATGGTGGCAGATACGCAGTATTTT CASSPLAGMVADTQYF
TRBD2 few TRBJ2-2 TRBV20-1 TGCAGTGCTAGCGGGAGGGCCGACGGGGAGCTGTTTTTT CSASGRADGELFF
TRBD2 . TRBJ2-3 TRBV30 TGTGCCTGGAAACTAGCGGGGGGCCGGAATACGCAGTATTTT CAWKLAGGRNTQYF
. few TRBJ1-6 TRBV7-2 TGTGCCAGCAGCTTTAGTCAGGCGAATTCACCCCTCCACTTT CASSFSQANSPLHF
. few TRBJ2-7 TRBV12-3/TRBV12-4 TGTGCCAGCAGCCTGCGGGACCTCGACTCCTACGAGCAGTACTTC CASSLRDLDSYEQYF
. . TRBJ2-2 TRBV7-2 TGTGCCAGCAGCTTATTTTCCGGGGAGCTGTTTTTT CASSLFSGELFF
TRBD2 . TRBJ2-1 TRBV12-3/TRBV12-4 TGTGCCAGCAGTTTCCATAGGGCGGGAGCGGCCTACAATGAGCAGTTCTTC CASSFHRAGAAYNEQFF
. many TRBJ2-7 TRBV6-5 TGTGCCAGCAGTTACTCACGCTTAGACGAGCAGTACTTC CASSYSRLDEQYF
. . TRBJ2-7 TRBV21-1 TGTGCCAGCAGCCGGCTTCCACTAGCGGGAACACCCTACGAGCAGTACTTC CASSRLPLAGTPYEQYF
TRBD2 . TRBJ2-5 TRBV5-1 TGCGCCAGCAGCCCGGGACTAGCGGGAGGCAAAGAGACCCAGTACTTC CASSPGLAGGKETQYF
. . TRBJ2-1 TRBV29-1 TGCAGCGTTGGCCGGGCCGGGGACGAGCAGTTCTTC CSVGRAGDEQFF
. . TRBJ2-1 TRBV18 TGTGCCAGCTCACCACCCGGTGGGTGGGTAGAACTCAATGAGCAGTTCTTC CASSPPGGWVELNEQFF
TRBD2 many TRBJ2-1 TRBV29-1 TGCAGCGTTGGGACTAGCAACCCCAATGAGCAGTTCTTC CSVGTSNPNEQFF
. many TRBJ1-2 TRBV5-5 TGTGCCAGCAGCTTGTCTACAGGGAAACCCTATGGCTACACCTTC CASSLSTGKPYGYTF
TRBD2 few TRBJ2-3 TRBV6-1 TGTGCCAGCAAAGGTTTAGCGGGGGCAGAGTTATATACGCAGTATTTT CASKGLAGAELYTQYF
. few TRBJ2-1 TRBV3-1 TGTGCCAGCAGCCGCCAGGGGTACAATGAGCAGTTCTTC CASSRQGYNEQFF
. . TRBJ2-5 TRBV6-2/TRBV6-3 TGTGCCAGCAGCCAACGTGGGGGAGTCCAAGAGACCCAGTACTTC CASSQRGGVQETQYF
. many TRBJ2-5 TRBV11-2 TGTGCCAGCAGCTCCCTCGCTGTAAGCGCTACTAGGAGGGAGACCCAGTACTTC CASSSLAVSATRRETQYF
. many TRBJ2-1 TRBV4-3 TGCGCCAGCAGCCAAGCCGAGGGGGGACTGGATGAGCAGTTCTTC CASSQAEGGLDEQFF
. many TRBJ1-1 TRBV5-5 TGTGCCAGCAGCTCCTTGGTCCGTCCGGGGAACACTGAAGCTTTCTTT CASSSLVRPGNTEAFF
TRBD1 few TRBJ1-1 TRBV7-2 TGTGCCAGCAGCCGGGACAGGGGGGTTGCTTTCTTT CASSRDRGVAFF
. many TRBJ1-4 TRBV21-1 TGTGCCAGCCCCCGGGTAGCGTTTTTT CASPRVAFF